This TCR beta chain comes out of a study of cytomegalovirus exposure and HLA in healthy donors. The PCR employed 60 Vbeta primers together with 13 Jbeta primers. In the original processing: Later, tens of millions of unique TCR beta chains were counted in an analysis, and about 12 million of them were shared. Sequencing was performed with immunoSEQ multiplex PCR; in TCRdb, only in-frame clones are kept and a portion is missing. V and J calls and clone size come straight from that table; D and trimming were deduced from the DNA. The data show roughly 100,000 clones, with 50% to 70% seen just once and over 4% held by the top ten. The CDR3 sequence is 15 residues long. Germline loops: CDR1 LNHDA, CDR2 SQIVND (reference sequence). V gave up 5 bases and J gave up 6 bases, with 17 bases separating them.

The receptor's source is a human donor in good health. Sequenced: PBMCs. V gene TRBV19 combines with J gene TRBJ1-5; D uncertain. The DNA for the CDR3 is TGTGCCAGTAGTCCAACACCCGCACTAGGTCAGCCCCAGCATTTT. This gives the protein CASSPTPALGQPQHF.